This T cell receptor (beta chain) emerged from a study of CD8 T cells in ankylosing spondylitis. Study-wide results and limits: A motif in TCR beta, a set of eight highly homologous variants, appeared characteristic of ankylosing spondylitis blood. In ankylosing spondylitis patients, matched synovial fluid reportedly showed significant enrichment of disease-linked clones. Disease-associated clonotypes exhibited CD8+ identity and were relatively infrequent in peripheral blood.

This clonotype was recorded a few times. Its target is unknown. The CDR3 sequence is 12 residues long. Germline V lookup: CDR1 SNHLY, CDR2 FYNNEI. With 1 base removed from V and 16 bases from J, the gap between germline ends came to 14 bases. Quantitative barcoded 5'-RACE was used to prepare TCR beta libraries. Each CDR3 protein is one row after TCRdb ran MiXCR on the 5' RACE reads. The table shows around 280,000 distinct CDR3 sequences, with about 20% occurring only once. The sequence derives from a male donor with ankylosing spondylitis or in good health (not recorded which). Sample: blood, either unsorted or a sorted T cell fraction (not recorded which). The chain links TRBV2 to TRBJ2-1, with D hard to call. Here the CDR3 reads CASSEGSYALFF. CDR3 bases: TGTGCCAGCAGTGAAGGCTCTTATGCCCTTTTCTTC.